The clone carrying this T cell receptor beta chain was seen more than once but under ten times. This CDR3 spans 14 amino acids. The ends lost 3 bases at V and 1 base at J; junction bases unmatched: 2. Germline V CDR1 and CDR2: WSHSY, SAAADI. These data come from a study of blood T cell repertoires in COVID-19. Assay used: immunoSEQ multiplex PCR; TCRdb lists only in-frame clones, some missing. The sample yields approximately 65,000 clones, about 86% seen once. This TCR was sampled from a man aged 35 to 55 with acute or convalescent COVID-19. The sequencing input was peripheral blood. The chain employs TRBV10-2 and TRBJ2-7, with TRBD1 matching over 8 bases. CDR3 region: CASSDDRGSYEQYF. The CDR3 coding sequence is TGCGCCAGCAGTGATGACAGGGGATCCTACGAGCAGTACTTC.